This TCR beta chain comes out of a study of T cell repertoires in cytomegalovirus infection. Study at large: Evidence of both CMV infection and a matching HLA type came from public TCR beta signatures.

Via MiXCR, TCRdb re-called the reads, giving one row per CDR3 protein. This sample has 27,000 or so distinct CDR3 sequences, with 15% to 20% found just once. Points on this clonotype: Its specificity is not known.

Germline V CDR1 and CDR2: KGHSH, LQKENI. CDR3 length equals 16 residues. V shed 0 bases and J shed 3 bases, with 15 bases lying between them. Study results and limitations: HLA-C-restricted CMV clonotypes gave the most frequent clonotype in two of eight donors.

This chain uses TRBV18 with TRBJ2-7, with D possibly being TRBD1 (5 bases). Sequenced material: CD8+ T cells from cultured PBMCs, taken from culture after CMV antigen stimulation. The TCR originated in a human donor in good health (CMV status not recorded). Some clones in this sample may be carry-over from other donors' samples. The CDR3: CASSPPSGQGFYEQYF. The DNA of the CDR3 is TGTGCCAGCTCACCACCGTCAGGTCAGGGTTTCTACGAGCAGTACTTC.